Listed below are T cell receptor beta chains from one sample, sequenced in a study of human T cells and chemical hapten exposure. TCRdb independently ran MiXCR on the RACE reads; one entry per CDR3 protein. In the table there are 110,000 to 150,000 distinct CDR3 sequences, approximately 12% of which are singletons. Sample: whole blood, taken in connection with sensitization to the hapten diphenylcyclopropenone (DPC). The receptors were sampled from a woman in her forties or fifties with alopecia areata. Some clones in this sample may be carry-over from other donors' samples. CDR3s include the opening cysteine and the closing phenylalanine or tryptophan. A D gene is named only where the DNA matches it firmly. Where a row states a size, it is once, few, many or the class of an expanded clone; other rows omit it.

V	D	size	J	CDR3	DNA
TRBV18	-	few	TRBJ1-5	CASSPSFRVSNQPQHF	TGTGCCAGCTCACCATCTTTCCGGGTTAGCAATCAGCCCCAGCATTTT
TRBV6-2/TRBV6-3	-	few	TRBJ1-2	CASTPLRGLWYGYTF	TGTGCCAGCACCCCCCTCAGGGGACTTTGGTATGGCTACACCTTC
TRBV20-1	TRBD2	few	TRBJ2-3	CSARDLGTRGDTQYF	TGCAGTGCTAGAGATCTGGGGACTAGGGGGGATACGCAGTATTTT
TRBV7-7	-	many	TRBJ2-1	CASSLQGPGNEQFF	TGTGCTAGCAGCCTCCAGGGGCCGGGGAATGAGCAGTTCTTC
TRBV5-5	-	many	TRBJ2-7	CASSLGGTLRGEQYF	TGTGCCAGCAGCTTGGGCGGTACTCTTCGGGGCGAGCAGTACTTC
TRBV27	TRBD1	-	TRBJ1-6	CASSWTGRNSPLHF	TGTGCCAGCAGTTGGACAGGGCGGAATTCACCCCTCCACTTT
TRBV30	TRBD1	few	TRBJ2-7	CAWTTGQAHEQYF	TGTGCCTGGACCACCGGACAGGCCCACGAGCAGTACTTC
TRBV28	-	-	TRBJ1-1	CASSFPIGGFTEAFF	TGTGCCAGCAGTTTCCCCATAGGGGGTTTCACTGAAGCTTTCTTT
TRBV27	-	few	TRBJ1-5	CASSVRPTGGLPQHF	TGTGCCAGCAGTGTCAGACCAACCGGCGGACTGCCCCAGCATTTT
TRBV11-2	TRBD2	-	TRBJ2-4	CASSPGLAVLAKNIQYF	TGTGCCAGCAGCCCGGGACTAGCGGTGCTAGCCAAAAACATTCAGTACTTC
TRBV12-3/TRBV12-4	-	-	TRBJ1-6	CASSNGDGRNSPLHF	TGTGCCAGCAGTAACGGGGACGGCCGTAATTCACCCCTCCACTTT
TRBV7-2	-	many	TRBJ1-2	CASSSLSYGYTF	TGTGCCAGCAGCTCCTTAAGCTATGGCTACACCTTC
TRBV7-6	-	few	TRBJ2-5	CASSGARETQYF	TGTGCCAGCAGCGGTGCTCGGGAGACCCAGTACTTC
TRBV2	-	-	TRBJ2-5	CASRQLGLSSETQYF	TGTGCCAGCAGACAGTTAGGTCTATCGTCCGAGACCCAGTACTTC
TRBV6-5	-	few	TRBJ1-2	CASGPGQNFYGYTF	TGTGCCAGCGGACCGGGACAAAATTTCTATGGCTACACCTTC
TRBV7-8	-	many	TRBJ1-2	CASRAGQHGYTF	TGTGCCAGCAGGGCAGGGCAGCATGGCTACACCTTC
TRBV7-2	-	few	TRBJ2-1	CASSLSPGNNEQFF	TGTGCCAGCAGCTTAAGTCCGGGGAACAATGAGCAGTTCTTC
TRBV3-1	TRBD1	few	TRBJ1-2	CASFSGTGTSGYTF	TGTGCCAGTTTCTCCGGGACAGGGACCTCTGGCTACACCTTC
TRBV11-3	-	-	TRBJ2-5	CASSSSLGETQYF	TGTGCCAGCAGCTCCTCCCTTGGAGAGACCCAGTACTTC
TRBV2	TRBD2	few	TRBJ2-3	CASSVLAGGTDTQYF	TGTGCCAGCAGTGTTCTAGCGGGAGGGACAGATACGCAGTATTTT
TRBV6-2/TRBV6-3	TRBD2	few	TRBJ2-5	CASQREGRETQYF	TGTGCCAGCCAGCGGGAGGGCCGAGAGACCCAGTACTTC
TRBV7-9	-	-	TRBJ2-5	CASSSGSRKGTQYF	TGTGCCAGCAGCTCGGGGTCCCGAAAGGGGACCCAGTACTTC